This note documents a single T cell receptor (beta chain) sequence. Germline loops: CDR1 SNHLY, CDR2 FYNNEI. V was clipped by 8 bases and J by 0 bases, with 10 bases between them. The CDR3 runs to 13 residues. Adults between about 18 and 95 years of age took part from 20 to 25 US areas. Participants reported their clinical history, and cohort assignment relied on those reports. It was within 2 weeks before study entry that exposed participants met a COVID-19 case. Assay: immunoSEQ multiplex PCR; the TCRdb copy retains only in-frame clones and omits some. The sample lists 350,000 to 500,000 clones, around nine tenths occurring once. The data were taken from a study of blood T cell repertoires in COVID-19. Overall study: Samples came from the United States, Italy and Spain, spanning acute and convalescent COVID-19.

The chain links TRBV2 to TRBJ1-1; no reliable D call. This sequence originates from a woman aged 18-35 years who had been exposed to COVID-19. The sample taken for sequencing was PBMCs or T cells enriched from blood (not recorded which). As DNA, the CDR3 is TGTGCCAGCGGTGGCCAGTTGAACACTGAAGCTTTCTTT. Its translation: CASGGQLNTEAFF.